The T cell receptor (beta chain) under discussion was sequenced for a study of T cell repertoires in cytomegalovirus infection. Study as a whole: HLA-B-restricted CMV epitopes that are well studied, plus recently identified HLA-C-restricted ones, were used by the study. Matching HLA type, along with CMV infection, was indicated by public TCR beta signatures. Study-wide results and limits: HLA-C-restricted CMV-specific TCR beta clonotypes were dominant in the ex vivo response. Individuals carrying CMV plus the relevant HLA were identified by cumulative frequency of public TCR beta families.

TCRdb ran MiXCR on the reads and lists one entry per CDR3 protein. The sample holds 450,000 to 550,000 distinct CDR3 sequences, 42% seen once. Trimming at V came to 10 bases and at J to 5 bases, leaving 14 bases not matched to a gene. The CDR3 sequence is 16 residues long. Germline loops: CDR1 MNHEY, CDR2 SVGEGT. This clonotype was counted only a few times. Its antigen remains unidentified. This receptor was identified in a human donor in good health (CMV status not recorded). Some clones in this sample may be carry-over from other donors' samples. Material: cultured PBMCs, obtained from culture after CMV antigen stimulation. The rearrangement joins TRBV6-2 or TRBV6-3 to TRBJ2-7; 13 nucleotides match TRBD2. CDR3 DNA sequence: TGTGCCACAGCGAAATGGACTAGCGGGAGTAGGCACGAGCAGTACTTC. Protein: CATAKWTSGSRHEQYF.